This T cell receptor beta chain emerged from a study of memory CD4+ T cells and cytomegalovirus serostatus. Study as a whole: This sample comes from healthy Belgian adults, several CMV seropositive, 24 seronegative.

With regard to this clone: Its antigen remains unidentified.

Germline V gene data show CDR1 as LNHDA and CDR2 as SQIVND (reference sequence). The ends lost 3 bases at V and 8 bases at J; junction bases unmatched: 8. CDR3 size: 15 residues. Study-level results: The CMV-associated TCR signature appears largely within the CD4+ memory repertoire. A US-trained random forest predicted CMV serostatus with median AUC approximately 0.9.

Only in-frame clones appear in the TCRdb table, and some are missing; sequencing was by immunoSEQ multiplex PCR. The sample has some 58,000 clones, 60% to 80% seen once. Single viable CD3+CD4+CD8-CD45RO+ cells were sorted as the memory CD4+ T cells. CMV serostatus came from serum IgG against pp150, pp28, p38, p52. The sequence was collected from an adult in good health and CMV-seronegative. Sequenced material: memory CD4+ T cells from blood. The gene calls are TRBV19 and TRBJ2-1, with 9 bases lining up with TRBD2. The CDR3 reads CASSMRRGRAHEQFF. Written as DNA, the CDR3 is TGTGCCAGTAGTATGAGGCGCGGGAGGGCCCATGAGCAGTTCTTC.